Presented here are 2 T cell receptor beta chains from one specimen sequenced in a study of blood T cells in healthy people across ages. Through a sample-barcoded 5' primer and a J-beta primer mix, a second PCR was run for roughly 7 to 11 cycles. TCRdb passed the 5' RACE reads through MiXCR, listing each CDR3 protein once. Altogether 2 million or so distinct CDR3 sequences are present, just under 50% being singletons, with the ten largest covering over 2%. The sequencing sample was made of blood. The receptors were sampled from a woman aged 40 to 55 in good health.

V usage is TRBV20-1 and J usage is TRBJ1-2; 8 bases map to TRBD1. Germline CDR1 reads DFQATT; CDR2 reads SNEGSKA (reference sequence). The CDR3 consists of 13 residues. V lost 5 bases and J lost 5; bases outside the gene matches: 7. The CDR3 loop reads CSAEVRQGYGYTF. CDR3 coding DNA: TGCAGTGCTGAAGTCCGACAGGGGTATGGCTACACCTTC.

The gene calls are TRBV7-2 and TRBJ1-5; TRBD1 might be the D (5 bases). Trimming left V 2 bases short and J 0 bases short, with 8 bases between. The germline V gene encodes CDR1 SGHTA and CDR2 FQGNSA. The CDR3 is made up of 15 amino acids. The DNA for the CDR3 is TGTGCCAGCAGCTTAACGACAGATAGCAATCAGCCCCAGCATTTT. It encodes CASSLTTDSNQPQHF.